This T cell receptor beta chain was identified during a study of cytomegalovirus exposure and HLA in healthy donors. The ends were cut back, 3 bases at V and 7 bases at J, with 10 bases in the middle. The CDR3 is 13 residues long. Looked up from germline, CDR1 is MDHEN and CDR2 is SYDVKM. PCR primers comprised 60 Vbeta and 13 Jbeta primers. The data were produced by immunoSEQ multiplex PCR, yet TCRdb's version contains in-frame clones alone and is incomplete. The table shows 180,000 or so clones, with under 80% occurring only once. The genes are TRBV28 and TRBJ1-5; D uncertain. The clonotype was recovered from a young woman in good health and CMV-seropositive. Sequencing was performed on PBMCs. CDR3 residues: CASSLQVLQPQHF. The DNA for the CDR3 is TGTGCCAGCAGTTTGCAGGTCCTGCAGCCCCAGCATTTT. Full variable domain (remainder filled in from reference TRBV28 and TRBJ1-5): DVKVTQSSRYLVKRTGEKVFLECVQDMDHENMFWYRQDPGLGLRLIYFSYDVKMKEKGDIPEGYSVSREKKERFSLILESASTNQTSMYLCASSLQVLQPQHFGDGTRLSIL.